The clone carrying this T cell receptor (beta chain) was recorded at least ten times. Antigen specificity is unknown. The data originate from a study of identical twins. TCRdb recomputed calls from the 5' RACE reads with MiXCR, one row per CDR3 protein. The data contain roughly 260,000 distinct CDR3 sequences, 6.5% to 9% of them seen just once; the ten biggest clones take up over 5%. Study-level results: Recombination models fit unrelated individuals' TCR alpha sharing but underestimated twins'. Cross-sectional statistical analysis, not tracking of the same donors, underpinned the conclusions.

Losses at the gene ends were 5 bases for V and 7 bases for J; bases not matched to a gene: 6. This CDR3 has 15 residues. These data also featured in a second study, about yellow fever vaccine responses in identical twins.

This TCR derives from a woman under 30 in good health. The chain uses TRBV12-3 or TRBV12-4 and TRBJ2-5; 14 bases align to TRBD2. Sequenced input: CD8+ T cells sorted from blood. CDR3 coding DNA: TGTGCCAGCAGTCTGGGACTAGCGGGAGAGGGGACCCAGTACTTC. This sequence encodes CASSLGLAGEGTQYF.